These 9 T cell receptor beta chains share one sample of origin, sequenced in a study of blood T cell repertoires in COVID-19. Data came from immunoSEQ multiplex PCR; TCRdb stores just in-frame clones and leaves some out. The sample lists more than 300,000 clones, around 87% occurring once. Sequences were obtained from peripheral blood. These receptors were collected from a woman aged 25 to 39 with COVID-19, enrolled during active disease.

This chain uses TRBV4-1 with TRBJ2-3; 7 nucleotides agree with TRBD2. The CDR3 runs 17 residues. V lost 5 bases, J lost 3 bases, and 14 bases stayed unmatched. The germline V gene encodes CDR1 MGHRA and CDR2 YSYEKL. The DNA for the CDR3 is TGCGCCAGCAGCGAGGTTGCGGGAGTCGGGTGGACAGATACGCAGTATTTT. Amino acid sequence: CASSEVAGVGWTDTQYF.

The CDR3 is CAWRRATANTEAFF. The CDR3 nucleotides read TGTGCCTGGAGGAGGGCCACAGCGAACACTGAAGCTTTCTTT. The genes are TRBV30 and TRBJ1-1; D unresolved. The CDR3 loop spans 14 amino acids. The germline V and J ends were trimmed by 3 bases and 1 base, with 12 bases remaining between them. Germline CDR1 is GTSNPN and CDR2 is SVGIG (reference sequence).

This clone was picked up a small number of times. This chain uses TRBV12-3 or TRBV12-4 with TRBJ1-3; TRBD1 agrees at 8 bases. V dropped 10 bases and J dropped 2; count of bases not matched to a gene: 4. The CDR3 runs to 13 residues. The CDR3 sequence: CATDRGPGNTIYF. CDR3 nucleotide sequence: TGTGCCACTGACAGGGGCCCTGGAAACACCATATATTTT.

The chain uses TRBV29-1 and TRBJ2-1, with a tentative D call TRBD1 (6 bases). The germline V gene has CDR1 SQVTM and CDR2 ANQGSEA. This CDR3 is built from 15 residues. Between the trimmed V and J ends, which lost 0 bases and 4 bases, there was a span of 13 bases. In DNA, the CDR3 is TGCAGCGTTGAAGACAGGGGTTTCCTATACAATGAGCAGTTCTTC. Translated: CSVEDRGFLYNEQFF.

V and J are TRBV19 and TRBJ2-2, with TRBD1 matching over 8 bases. The CDR3 sequence is 14 residues long. Germline assignment: CDR1 LNHDA and CDR2 SQIVND (reference sequence). V gave up 5 bases and J gave up 8 bases; unmatched junction bases: 7. The CDR3 here is CASSPGQGGGELFF. CDR3 coding DNA: TGTGCCAGTAGTCCTGGACAGGGCGGTGGGGAGCTGTTTTTT.

This clone has only a few counts. The chain is built from TRBV20-1 and TRBJ2-1; 9 bases fit TRBD2. The germline V gene encodes CDR1 DFQATT and CDR2 SNEGSKA (reference sequence). This CDR3 spans 11 amino acids. After removal of 5 bases from V and 9 bases from J, the junction contained 2 bases not matched to a gene. The CDR3 nucleotides are TGCAGTGCTTTAGCGGGAGCTGAGCAGTTCTTC. Translating gives CSALAGAEQFF.

The V gene is TRBV10-1, the J gene TRBJ2-1, with a possible D match to TRBD2 (5 bases). Trimming took 2 bases from V and 7 from J, leaving 18 bases between them. CDR1 and CDR2 (germline): WNHNN, SYGVQD (reference sequence). The CDR3 sequence is 16 residues long. The chain's CDR3 is CASSEMVLAKENEQFF. The CDR3 DNA reads TGCGCCAGCAGTGAGATGGTGTTAGCGAAAGAAAATGAGCAGTTCTTC.

This chain uses TRBV5-1 with TRBJ2-1; 10 nucleotides line up with TRBD2. V was pared by 4 bases and J by 7 bases, with 5 bases of the junction left unmatched. The CDR3 has 14 amino acids. The germline CDR1 and CDR2 sequences are SGHRS and YFSETQ. The CDR3 nucleotides are TGCGCCAGCAGCCTACTAGCGGGAACGAATGAGCAGTTCTTC. Encoded protein: CASSLLAGTNEQFF.

The V call is TRBV9, the J call TRBJ2-3; perhaps TRBD1 as D (5 bases). The germline gives CDR1 SGDLS, CDR2 YYNGEE. The CDR3 sequence is 17 residues long. The V end was cut by 1 base, the J end by 0 bases, with 15 bases between. The CDR3 region has the DNA TGTGCCAGCAGCGTAAGGGGCGACCCCGGGAGCACAGATACGCAGTATTTT. Its translation: CASSVRGDPGSTDTQYF.